The 8 T cell receptor beta chains reported below all come from one sample, sequenced in a study of blood T cell repertoires in COVID-19. Profiling relied on immunoSEQ multiplex PCR, and the TCRdb table lists in-frame clones only, not all of them. The sample has about 15,000 clones, about 86% seen once. The sequencing sample was made of peripheral blood. Every receptor here comes from a man aged 60-69 years with acute or convalescent COVID-19.

This clone turned up a few times. The V and J genes are TRBV19 and TRBJ1-5; 7 nucleotides match TRBD1. CDR1 and CDR2 (germline): LNHDA, SQIVND (reference sequence). The ends lost 5 bases at V and 7 bases at J; junction bases unmatched: 8. The CDR3 is 14 amino acids. The CDR3 sequence is CASSAQGGGQPQHF. Written as DNA, the CDR3 is TGTGCCAGTAGTGCTCAGGGGGGCGGGCAGCCCCAGCATTTT. Full variable domain (missing parts from reference TRBV19 and TRBJ1-5): DGGITQSPKYLFRKEGQNVTLSCEQNLNHDAMYWYRQDPGQGLRLIYYSQIVNDFQKGDIAEGYSVSREKKESFPLTVTSAQKNPTAFYLCASSAQGGGQPQHFGDGTRLSIL.

This chain links TRBV13 with TRBJ2-5; weak D call: TRBD1 (6 bases). The CDR3 is made up of 14 amino acids. From germline, CDR1 is PRHDT and CDR2 FYEKMQ (reference sequence). V was clipped by 2 bases and J by 0 bases, with 7 bases between them. The CDR3 protein is CASSLKGDQETQYF. The CDR3 bases are TGTGCCAGCAGCTTAAAGGGGGACCAAGAGACCCAGTACTTC.

As DNA, the CDR3 is TGTGCCTGGAGTACAGGGGTTTCCGCCGCTGAAGCTTTCTTT. This gives the protein CAWSTGVSAAEAFF. V gene TRBV30 combines with J gene TRBJ1-1; 7 nucleotides line up with TRBD1. The J segment lost 6 bases and the V segment lost 2 bases, leaving 9 bases of the junction unmatched. Germline CDR1 GTSNPN, CDR2 SVGIG (reference sequence). The length of the CDR3 is 14 residues.

The V call is TRBV24-1, the J call TRBJ1-1; 8 nucleotides agree with TRBD1. Germline V gives CDR1 KGHDR, CDR2 SFDVKD. CDR3 length: 13 amino acids. The J segment lost 9 bases and the V segment lost 7 bases, leaving 9 bases of the junction unmatched. This CDR3 is CATREGQAGKAFF. CDR3 in DNA: TGTGCCACCAGGGAGGGACAGGCGGGGAAAGCTTTCTTT.

V gene TRBV5-4 combines with J gene TRBJ2-1, with 13 bases identical to TRBD2. The CDR3 runs 16 residues. V trimming: 6 bases; J trimming: 4 bases; junction bases outside the gene matches: 7. Germline CDR1 and CDR2: SGHNT and YYREEE (reference sequence). The CDR3 DNA sequence: TGTGCCAGCACCACGGGACTAGCGGGGAGTTACAATGAGCAGTTCTTC. Residues: CASTTGLAGSYNEQFF.

The chain links TRBV15 to TRBJ2-1, with TRBD2 matching 8 bases. The length of the CDR3 is 18 residues. After removal of 1 base from V and 5 bases from J, the junction contained 13 bases not matched to a gene. Germline V lookup: CDR1 LNHNV, CDR2 YYDKDF (reference sequence). The CDR3 sequence is CATSRAPRGAAGHNEQFF. As DNA, the CDR3 is TGTGCCACCAGCAGAGCCCCGCGGGGGGCGGCTGGACACAATGAGCAGTTCTTC.

V gene TRBV3-1 (or the pseudogene TRBV3-2) combines with J gene TRBJ2-1; 11 bases are shared with TRBD1. After removal of 2 bases from V and 13 bases from J, the junction contained 10 bases not matched to a gene. Germline V gene sequence: CDR1 LGHDT, CDR2 YNNKEL (reference sequence). CDR3 length: 15 residues. In DNA, the CDR3 is TGTGCCAGCAGCCAAAATAGAGGGACAGGGGGGACACAGTTCTTC. This sequence encodes CASSQNRGTGGTQFF.

The chain is built from TRBV5-1 and TRBJ2-1, with 10 bases lining up with TRBD2. Trimming cost V 4 bases and J 5 bases; bases outside gene matches: 12. The germline CDR1 and CDR2 sequences are SGHRS and YFSETQ. The CDR3 totals 17 residues. The CDR3 nucleotides read TGCGCCAGCAGCATAAGAACTTTAGCGGGGGGTAACAATGAGCAGTTCTTC. Amino acids: CASSIRTLAGGNNEQFF.